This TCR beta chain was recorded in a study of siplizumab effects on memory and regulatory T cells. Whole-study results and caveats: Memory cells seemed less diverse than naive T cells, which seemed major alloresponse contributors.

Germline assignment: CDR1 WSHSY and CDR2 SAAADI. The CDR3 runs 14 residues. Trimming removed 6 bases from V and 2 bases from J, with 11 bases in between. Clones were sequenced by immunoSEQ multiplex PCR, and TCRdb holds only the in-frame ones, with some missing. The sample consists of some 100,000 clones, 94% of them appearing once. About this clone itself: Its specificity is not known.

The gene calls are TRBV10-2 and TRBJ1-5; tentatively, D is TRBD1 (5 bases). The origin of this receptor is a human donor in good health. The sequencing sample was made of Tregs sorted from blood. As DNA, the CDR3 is TGCGCCAGCAGCGGCATGGGGGGCAATCAGCCCCAGCATTTT. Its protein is CASSGMGGNQPQHF.